The 6 T cell receptor beta chains below come from one sample, sequenced in a study of blood T cell repertoires in COVID-19. Only in-frame clones appear in the TCRdb table, and some are missing; sequencing was by immunoSEQ multiplex PCR. Of 290,000 or so clones listed, approximately 90% are singletons. Sequenced material: peripheral blood. The receptor source for this set is a woman aged 30 to 39 with COVID-19, enrolled during active disease.

The chain links TRBV24-1 to TRBJ2-2, with TRBD1 as a possible D gene (5 bases). This CDR3 is built from 14 residues. Germline V gene sequence: CDR1 KGHDR, CDR2 SFDVKD. V dropped 7 bases and J dropped 0 bases, with 8 bases sitting between them. The CDR3 DNA is TGTGCCACCAGACAGGACACGAACACCGGGGAGCTGTTTTTT. Its translation is CATRQDTNTGELFF.

The chain joins TRBV5-3 to TRBJ2-7; D is undetermined. TRBV5-3 falls under the ORF class, with uncertain function. There are 14 residues in the CDR3. Trimming took 0 bases from V and 3 from J, leaving 10 bases between them. Written as DNA, the CDR3 is TGTGCCAGAAGCTTGGGGCAGGTCTACTACGAGCAGTACTTC. Residues: CARSLGQVYYEQYF.

The gene calls are TRBV11-2 and TRBJ2-7; 8 bases are shared with TRBD2. The germline V gene encodes CDR1 SGHAT and CDR2 FQNNGV. Unmatched junction bases numbered 16, after V lost 3 bases and J lost 3 bases. This CDR3 region has 18 residues. CDR3 sequence (DNA): TGTGCCAGCAGCTTCCTTCGACGCAAAGCGGGAGCAGTCTACGAGCAGTACTTC. It codes for CASSFLRRKAGAVYEQYF.

V gene TRBV6-5 combines with J gene TRBJ1-3; D is undetermined. CDR1 and CDR2 from the germline V gene are MNHEY and SVGAGI. This CDR3 region has 15 residues. V lost 0 bases, J lost 4 bases, and 10 bases lay in between. The chain's CDR3 is CASSYSGAIGNTIYF. CDR3 coding DNA: TGTGCCAGCAGTTACTCGGGAGCCATCGGAAACACCATATATTTT.

The V and J genes are TRBV24-1 and TRBJ1-2, with D perhaps matching TRBD1 (5 bases). Trimming removed 7 bases from V and 4 bases from J, with 12 bases in between. Germline V gene lookup returns CDR1 KGHDR and CDR2 SFDVKD. The CDR3 runs to 13 residues. As DNA, the CDR3 is TGTGCCACCAGCCGCGGGACGGTCTATGGCTACACCTTC. The encoded protein is CATSRGTVYGYTF.

In DNA, the CDR3 is TGTGCCAGCTCACCACCGGGCAGGGAACATTCACCCCTCCACTTT. Translation gives CASSPPGREHSPLHF. The rearrangement links TRBV18 to TRBJ1-6; maybe TRBD1 (5 bases). Germline loops: CDR1 KGHSH, CDR2 LQKENI. The CDR3 sequence is 15 residues long. The germline V and J ends were trimmed by 0 bases and 8 bases, with 11 bases remaining between them.